A single sample is the source of the 4 T cell receptor beta chains below, sequenced in a study of CD8+ T cells in alopecia areata. Documented treatment: oral pan-JAK inhibitor, 5-10 mg twice daily. Extracted RNA was reverse transcribed into cDNA, the sequencing template. Here immunoSEQ multiplex PCR was the method, and the copy in TCRdb shows in-frame clones only, minus some. In the table there are 60,000 to 85,000 clones, over 25% of which are singletons. Material: CD8+ T cells sorted from blood, obtained at week 4, from a patient treated with tofacitinib. Receptors were obtained from a human donor with alopecia areata.

The chain carries TRBV14 and TRBJ1-5; D is ambiguous. Per the germline V gene, CDR1 is SGHDN and CDR2 is FVKESK. The CDR3 length is 12 residues. Trimming pared 1 base from V and 6 bases from J, leaving 4 bases between. CDR3 region: CASSQGGQPQHF. CDR3 in DNA: TGTGCCAGCAGCCAAGGGGGTCAGCCCCAGCATTTT.

The gene calls are TRBV9 and TRBJ2-1, with 8 bases aligning to TRBD2. V lost 7 bases to trimming and J lost 7 bases; unmatched junction nucleotides: 13. There are 15 residues in the CDR3. Per the germline V gene, CDR1 is SGDLS and CDR2 is YYNGEE. CDR3 amino acids: CASERGSGSGNEQFF. CDR3 bases: TGTGCCAGCGAGCGTGGGAGCGGGAGCGGAAATGAGCAGTTCTTC.

This clone has a handful of counts. The J gene is TRBJ2-7, the V gene TRBV29-1; no clear D. Germline assignment: CDR1 SQVTM and CDR2 ANQGSEA. V was cut by 5 bases and J by 6 bases, with 14 bases left in between. CDR3 size: 12 residues. The CDR3 protein is CSVLHADGEQYF. The DNA for the CDR3 is TGCAGCGTTTTACACGCTGATGGCGAGCAGTACTTC.

This chain connects TRBV30 to TRBJ2-2; no firm D call. Germline assignment: CDR1 GTSNPN and CDR2 SVGIG (reference sequence). Deletions cut 1 base from V and 2 bases from J, with 5 bases between. There are 13 residues in the CDR3. The CDR3 nucleotides read TGTGCCTGGAGTGGGATAAACACCGGGGAGCTGTTTTTT. Protein sequence: CAWSGINTGELFF.